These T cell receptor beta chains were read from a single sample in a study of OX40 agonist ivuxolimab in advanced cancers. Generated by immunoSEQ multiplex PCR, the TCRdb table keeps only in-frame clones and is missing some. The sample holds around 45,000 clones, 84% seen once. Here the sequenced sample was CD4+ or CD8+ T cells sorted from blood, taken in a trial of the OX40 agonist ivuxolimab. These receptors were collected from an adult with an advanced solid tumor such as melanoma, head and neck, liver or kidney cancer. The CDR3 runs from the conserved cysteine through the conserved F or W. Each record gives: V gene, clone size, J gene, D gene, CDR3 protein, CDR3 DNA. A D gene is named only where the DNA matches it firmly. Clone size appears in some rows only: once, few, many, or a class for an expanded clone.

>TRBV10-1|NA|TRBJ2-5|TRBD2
CASSEWLLPAGGEETQYF
TGCGCCAGCAGTGAGTGGCTACTACCAGCGGGAGGAGAAGAGACCCAGTACTTC
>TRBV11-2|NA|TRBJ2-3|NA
CASSTTEVSTDTQYF
TGTGCCAGCAGCACGACAGAAGTTAGCACAGATACGCAGTATTTT
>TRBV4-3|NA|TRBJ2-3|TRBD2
CASSQERGWRERGSGTDTQYF
TGCGCCAGCAGCCAAGAGAGGGGATGGCGGGAGCGGGGTTCTGGCACAGATACGCAGTATTTT
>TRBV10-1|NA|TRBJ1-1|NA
CASSPAGRGNTEAFF
TGCGCCAGCAGCCCCGCGGGCAGGGGGAACACTGAAGCTTTCTTT
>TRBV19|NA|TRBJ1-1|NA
CASSGWEDTEAFF
TGTGCCAGTAGTGGCTGGGAGGACACTGAAGCTTTCTTT
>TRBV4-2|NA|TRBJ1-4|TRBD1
CASSQDPQIKGQTTTNEKLFF
TGTGCCAGCAGCCAAGATCCCCAAATCAAGGGACAGACTACAACTAATGAAAAACTGTTTTTT
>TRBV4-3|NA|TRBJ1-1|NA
CASSQESEAFF
TGCGCCAGCAGCCAAGAGTCTGAAGCTTTCTTT
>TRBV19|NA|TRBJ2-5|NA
CASSIAGTQETQYF
TGTGCCAGTAGTATTGCGGGTACACAAGAGACCCAGTACTTC
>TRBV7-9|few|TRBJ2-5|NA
CASSLLDWNQETQYF
TGTGCCAGCAGCTTATTGGACTGGAATCAAGAGACCCAGTACTTC
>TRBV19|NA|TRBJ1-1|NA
CASTHGDSWNTEAFF
TGTGCCAGTACCCATGGGGACTCGTGGAACACTGAAGCCTTCTTT
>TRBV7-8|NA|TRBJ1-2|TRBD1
CASSLATGGGYGYTF
TGTGCCAGCAGCTTAGCGACAGGGGGAGGGTATGGCTACACCTTC
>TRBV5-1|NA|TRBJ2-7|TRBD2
CASSPSGTSGSEQYF
TGCGCCAGCAGCCCGTCCGGGACTAGCGGGAGCGAGCAGTACTTC
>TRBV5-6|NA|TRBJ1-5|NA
CASSAVGGDQPQHF
TGTGCCAGCAGCGCAGTAGGGGGGGATCAGCCCCAGCATTTT
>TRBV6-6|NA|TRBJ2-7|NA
CASSHDGPYEQYF
TGTGCCAGCAGCCACGACGGTCCCTACGAGCAGTACTTC
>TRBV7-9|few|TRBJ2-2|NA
CASSPLRERPGELFF
TGTGCCAGCAGCCCGTTAAGGGAGAGGCCCGGGGAGCTGTTTTTT
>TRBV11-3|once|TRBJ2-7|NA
CASSVSSGAVYEQYF
TGTGCCAGCAGCGTTAGCTCCGGGGCCGTTTACGAGCAGTACTTC
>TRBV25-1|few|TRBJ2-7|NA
CASSQPGALEDEQYF
TGTGCCAGCAGCCAACCGGGGGCCCTCGAAGACGAGCAGTACTTC
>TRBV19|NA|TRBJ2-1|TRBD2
CASSISLAGSEQFF
TGTGCCAGTAGTATATCTCTAGCGGGTAGTGAGCAGTTCTTC
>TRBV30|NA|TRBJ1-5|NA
CAWSRGGDSNQPQHF
TGTGCCTGGAGTCGGGGGGGCGATAGCAATCAGCCCCAGCATTTT
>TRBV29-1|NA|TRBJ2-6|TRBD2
CSVKAPGTSNVLTF
TGCAGCGTTAAAGCCCCCGGGACTAGCAACGTCCTGACTTTC